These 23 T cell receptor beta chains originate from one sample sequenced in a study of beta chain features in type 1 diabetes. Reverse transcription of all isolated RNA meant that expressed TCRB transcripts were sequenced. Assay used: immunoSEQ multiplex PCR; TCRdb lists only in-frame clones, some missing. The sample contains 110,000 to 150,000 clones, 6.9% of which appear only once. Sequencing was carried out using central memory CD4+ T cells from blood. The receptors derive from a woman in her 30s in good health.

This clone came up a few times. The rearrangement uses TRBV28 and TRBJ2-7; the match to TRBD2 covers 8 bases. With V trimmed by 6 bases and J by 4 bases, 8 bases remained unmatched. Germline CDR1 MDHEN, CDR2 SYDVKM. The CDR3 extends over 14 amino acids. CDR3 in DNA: TGTGCCAGCAGACTCCCGGGACTAGTATACGAGCAGTACTTC. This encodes CASRLPGLVYEQYF.

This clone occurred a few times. The CDR3 region is CASSTRTRVGLSYTF. DNA of the CDR3: TGTGCCAGCAGTACGAGGACTCGGGTCGGTCTTAGCTACACCTTC. V usage is TRBV6-5 and J usage is TRBJ1-2; D call uncertain. Trimming shortened V by 5 bases and J by 9 bases, and 22 bases separated the two germline ends. The CDR3 extends over 15 amino acids. CDR1 and CDR2 from the germline V gene are MNHEY and SVGAGI.

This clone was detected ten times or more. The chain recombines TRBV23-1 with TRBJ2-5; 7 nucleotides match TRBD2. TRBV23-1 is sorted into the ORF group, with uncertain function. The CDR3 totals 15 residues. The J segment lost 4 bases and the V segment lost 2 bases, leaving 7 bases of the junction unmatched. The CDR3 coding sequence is TGCGCCAGCAGTCAACCGGGCGGGAGACGAGAGACCCAGTACTTC. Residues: CASSQPGGRRETQYF.

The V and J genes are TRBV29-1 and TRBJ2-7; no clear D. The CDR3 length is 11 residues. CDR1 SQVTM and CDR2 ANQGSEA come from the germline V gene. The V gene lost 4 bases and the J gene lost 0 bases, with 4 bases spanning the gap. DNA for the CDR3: TGCAGCGTTGTAGTCTCCTACGAGCAGTACTTC. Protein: CSVVVSYEQYF.

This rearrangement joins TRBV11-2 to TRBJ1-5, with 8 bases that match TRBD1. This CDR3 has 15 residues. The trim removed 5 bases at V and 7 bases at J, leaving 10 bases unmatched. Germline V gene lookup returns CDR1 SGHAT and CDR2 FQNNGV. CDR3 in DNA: TGTGCCAGCAGCGACGGACAGGGTCGAGGGCAGCCCCAGCATTTT. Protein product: CASSDGQGRGQPQHF.

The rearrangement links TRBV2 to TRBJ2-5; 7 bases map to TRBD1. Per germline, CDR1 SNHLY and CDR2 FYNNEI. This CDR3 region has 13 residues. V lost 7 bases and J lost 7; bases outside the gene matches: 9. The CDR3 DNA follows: TGTGCCAGCATGACAGGGTCGAAGGGGACCCAGTACTTC. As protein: CASMTGSKGTQYF. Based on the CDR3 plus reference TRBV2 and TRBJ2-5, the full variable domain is EPEVTQTPSHQVTQMGQEVILRCVPISNHLYFYWYRQILGQKVEFLVSFYNNEISEKSEIFDDQFSVERPDGSNFTLKIRSTKLEDSAMYFCASMTGSKGTQYFGPGTRLLVL.

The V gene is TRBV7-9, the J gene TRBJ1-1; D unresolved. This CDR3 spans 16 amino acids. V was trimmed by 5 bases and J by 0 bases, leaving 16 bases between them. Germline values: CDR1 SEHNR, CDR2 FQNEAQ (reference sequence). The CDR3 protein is CASSRWATAMNTEAFF. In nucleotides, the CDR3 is TGTGCCAGCAGCCGTTGGGCGACCGCAATGAACACTGAAGCTTTCTTT.

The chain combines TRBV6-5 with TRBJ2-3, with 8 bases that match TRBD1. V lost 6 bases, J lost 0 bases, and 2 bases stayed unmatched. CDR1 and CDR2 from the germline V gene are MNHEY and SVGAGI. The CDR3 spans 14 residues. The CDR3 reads CASRWTGSTDTQYF. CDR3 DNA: TGTGCCAGCAGGTGGACAGGGAGCACAGATACGCAGTATTTT.

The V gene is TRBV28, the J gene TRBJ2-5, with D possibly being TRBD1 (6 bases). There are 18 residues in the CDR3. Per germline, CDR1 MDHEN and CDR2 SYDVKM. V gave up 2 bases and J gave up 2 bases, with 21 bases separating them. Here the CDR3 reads CASSLLQFQGRRQETQYF. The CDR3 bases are TGTGCCAGCAGTTTACTGCAGTTTCAGGGGCGAAGGCAAGAGACCCAGTACTTC.

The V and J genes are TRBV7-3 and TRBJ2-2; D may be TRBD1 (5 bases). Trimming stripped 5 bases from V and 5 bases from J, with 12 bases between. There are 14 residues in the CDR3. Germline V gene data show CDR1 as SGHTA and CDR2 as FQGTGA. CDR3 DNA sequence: TGTGCCAGCAGCCCATCGACAGAAACCGGGGAGCTGTTTTTT. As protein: CASSPSTETGELFF.

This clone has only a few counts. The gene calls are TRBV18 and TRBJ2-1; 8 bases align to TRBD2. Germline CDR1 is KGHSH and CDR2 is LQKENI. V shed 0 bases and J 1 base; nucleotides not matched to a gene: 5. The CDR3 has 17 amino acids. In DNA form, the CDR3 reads TGTGCCAGCTCACCACCGGCTAGCGGGCCTTCCTACAATGAGCAGTTCTTC. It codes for CASSPPASGPSYNEQFF. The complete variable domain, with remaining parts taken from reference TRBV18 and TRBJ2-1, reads NAGVMQNPRHLVRRRGQEARLRCSPMKGHSHVYWYRQLPEEGLKFMVYLQKENIIDESGMPKERFSAEFPKEGPSILRIQQVVRGDSAAYFCASSPPASGPSYNEQFFGPGTRLTVL.

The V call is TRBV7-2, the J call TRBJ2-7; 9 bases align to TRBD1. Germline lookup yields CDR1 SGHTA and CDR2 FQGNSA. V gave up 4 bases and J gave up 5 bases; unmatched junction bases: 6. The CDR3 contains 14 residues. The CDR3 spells CASSSNRGPHEQYF. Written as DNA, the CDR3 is TGTGCCAGCAGCTCAAACAGGGGGCCCCACGAGCAGTACTTC. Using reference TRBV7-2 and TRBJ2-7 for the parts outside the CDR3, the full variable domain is GAGVSQSPSNKVTEKGKDVELRCDPISGHTALYWYRQSLGQGLEFLIYFQGNSAPDKSGLPSDRFSAERTGGSVSTLTIQRTQQEDSAVYLCASSSNRGPHEQYFGPGTRLTVT.

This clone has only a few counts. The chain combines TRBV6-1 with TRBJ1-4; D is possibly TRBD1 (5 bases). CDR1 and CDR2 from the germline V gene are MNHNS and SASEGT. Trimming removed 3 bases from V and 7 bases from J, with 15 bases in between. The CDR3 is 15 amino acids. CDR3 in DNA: TGTGCCAGCAGTGAGGGCAGGGCCGGCGGTGAAAAACTGTTTTTT. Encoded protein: CASSEGRAGGEKLFF.

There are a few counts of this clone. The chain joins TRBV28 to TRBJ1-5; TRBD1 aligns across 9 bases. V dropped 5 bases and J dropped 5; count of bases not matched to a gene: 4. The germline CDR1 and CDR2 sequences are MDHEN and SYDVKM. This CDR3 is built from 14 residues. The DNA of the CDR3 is TGTGCCAGCAGTCCCACAGGGGGCCATCAGCCCCAGCATTTT. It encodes CASSPTGGHQPQHF.

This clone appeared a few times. CDR3: CACLPNHRDSGNTIYF. The CDR3 DNA sequence: TGTGCCTGTCTACCTAATCACCGGGACTCTGGAAACACCATATATTTT. The V gene is TRBV30, the J gene TRBJ1-3; D call uncertain. CDR1 is GTSNPN, CDR2 SVGIG, per germline (reference sequence). CDR3 size: 16 residues. V was trimmed by 6 bases and J by 0 bases, leaving 18 bases between them.

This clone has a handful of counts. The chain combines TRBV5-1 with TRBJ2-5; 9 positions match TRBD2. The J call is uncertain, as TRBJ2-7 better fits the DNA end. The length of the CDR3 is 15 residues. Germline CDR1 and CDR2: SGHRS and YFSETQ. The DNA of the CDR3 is TGCGCCAGCAGCCCCCTCGCGGGAGGGCCTGGCGAGCAGTACTTC. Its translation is CASSPLAGGPGEQYF.

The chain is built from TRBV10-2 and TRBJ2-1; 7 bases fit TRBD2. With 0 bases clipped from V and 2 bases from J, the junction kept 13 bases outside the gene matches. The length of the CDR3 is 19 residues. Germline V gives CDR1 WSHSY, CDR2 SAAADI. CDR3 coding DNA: TGCGCCAGCAGTGAGTCGGGGATAAGATGGCTAGCGGCCTACAATGAGCAGTTCTTC. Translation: CASSESGIRWLAAYNEQFF.

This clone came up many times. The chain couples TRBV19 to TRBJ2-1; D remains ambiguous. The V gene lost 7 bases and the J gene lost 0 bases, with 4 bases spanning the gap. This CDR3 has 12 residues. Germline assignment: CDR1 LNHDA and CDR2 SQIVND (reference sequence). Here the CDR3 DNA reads TGTGCCAGTACCCGCTCCTACAATGAGCAGTTCTTC. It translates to CASTRSYNEQFF.

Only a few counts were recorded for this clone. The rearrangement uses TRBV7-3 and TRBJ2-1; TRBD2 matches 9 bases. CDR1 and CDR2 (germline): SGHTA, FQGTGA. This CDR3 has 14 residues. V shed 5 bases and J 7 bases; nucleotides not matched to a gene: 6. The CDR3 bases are TGTGCCAGCAGCCCGGGACTAGCTGGAAATGAGCAGTTCTTC. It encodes CASSPGLAGNEQFF.

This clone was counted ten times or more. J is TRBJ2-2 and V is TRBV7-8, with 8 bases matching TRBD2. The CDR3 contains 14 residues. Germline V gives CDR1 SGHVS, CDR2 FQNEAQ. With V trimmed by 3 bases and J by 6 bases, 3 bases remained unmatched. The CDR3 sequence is CASSFREGAGELFF. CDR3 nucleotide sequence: TGTGCCAGCAGCTTTCGGGAGGGAGCCGGGGAGCTGTTTTTT.

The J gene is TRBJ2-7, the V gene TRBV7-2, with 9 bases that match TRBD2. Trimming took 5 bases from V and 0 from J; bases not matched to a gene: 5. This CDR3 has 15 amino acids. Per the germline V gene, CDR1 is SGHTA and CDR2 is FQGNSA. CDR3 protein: CASSLSGGSSYEQYF. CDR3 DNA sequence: TGTGCCAGCAGCCTTAGCGGGGGAAGCTCCTACGAGCAGTACTTC.

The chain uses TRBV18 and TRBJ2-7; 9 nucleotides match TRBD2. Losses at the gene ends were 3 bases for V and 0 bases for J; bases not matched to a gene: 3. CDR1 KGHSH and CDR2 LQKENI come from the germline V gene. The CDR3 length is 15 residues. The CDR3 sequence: CASSPASGNSYEQYF. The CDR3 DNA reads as TGTGCCAGCTCACCGGCTAGCGGGAACTCCTACGAGCAGTACTTC.

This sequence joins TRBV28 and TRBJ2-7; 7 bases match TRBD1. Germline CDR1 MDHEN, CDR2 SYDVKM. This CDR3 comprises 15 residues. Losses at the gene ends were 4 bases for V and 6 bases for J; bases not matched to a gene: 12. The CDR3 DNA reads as TGTGCCAGCAGTTCACCCGACAGGGCCCCCGTCGAGCAGTACTTC. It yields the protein CASSSPDRAPVEQYF.